The clone carrying this T cell receptor (beta chain) was observed a handful of times. This record comes from a study of control samples from healthy donors and cancer patients. The germline V gene encodes CDR1 SGHNT and CDR2 YYREEE (reference sequence). This CDR3 comprises 13 residues. Trimming pared 4 bases from V and 7 bases from J, leaving 9 bases between. TCRdb keeps only in-frame clones here, not all; method: immunoSEQ multiplex PCR. In the table there are approximately 98,000 clones, approximately 80% of which are singletons. This rearrangement joins TRBV5-4 to TRBJ1-6; D might be TRBD1 (5 bases). Sequencing was performed on blood. The TCR was taken from a man in his late teens or twenties in good health. CDR3 bases: TGTGCCAGCAGCCCGCGGGGGAATTCACCCCTCCACTTT. It yields the protein CASSPRGNSPLHF.